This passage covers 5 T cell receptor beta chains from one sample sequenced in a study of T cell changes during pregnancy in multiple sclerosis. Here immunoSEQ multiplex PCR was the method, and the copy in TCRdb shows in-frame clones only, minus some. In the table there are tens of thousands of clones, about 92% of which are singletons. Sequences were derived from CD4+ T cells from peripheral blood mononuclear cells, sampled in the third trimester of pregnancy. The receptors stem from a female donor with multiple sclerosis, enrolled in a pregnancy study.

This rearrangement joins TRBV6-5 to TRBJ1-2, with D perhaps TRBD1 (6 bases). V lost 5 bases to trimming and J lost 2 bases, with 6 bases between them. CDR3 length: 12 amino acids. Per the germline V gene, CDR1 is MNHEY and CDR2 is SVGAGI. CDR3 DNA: TGTGCCAGCAGTCAGGGGAACTATGGCTACACCTTC. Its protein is CASSQGNYGYTF.

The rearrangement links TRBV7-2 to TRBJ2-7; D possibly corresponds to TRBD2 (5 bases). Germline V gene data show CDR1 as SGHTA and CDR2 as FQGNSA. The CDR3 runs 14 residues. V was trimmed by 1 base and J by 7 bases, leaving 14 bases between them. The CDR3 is CASSLDRSEREQYF. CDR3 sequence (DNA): TGTGCCAGCAGCTTAGATCGTAGCGAACGGGAGCAGTACTTC.

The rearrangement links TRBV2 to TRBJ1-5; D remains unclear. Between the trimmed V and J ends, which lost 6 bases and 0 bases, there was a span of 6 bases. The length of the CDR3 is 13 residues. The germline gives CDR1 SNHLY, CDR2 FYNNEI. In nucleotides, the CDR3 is TGTGCCAGCAGACTATATAGCAATCAGCCCCAGCATTTT. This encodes CASRLYSNQPQHF.

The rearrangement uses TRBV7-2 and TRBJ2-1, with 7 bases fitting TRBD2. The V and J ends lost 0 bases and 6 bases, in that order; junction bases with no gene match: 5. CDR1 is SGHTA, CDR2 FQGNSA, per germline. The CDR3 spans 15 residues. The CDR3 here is CASSLATGGGNEQFF. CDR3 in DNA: TGTGCCAGCAGCTTAGCGACGGGGGGAGGCAATGAGCAGTTCTTC. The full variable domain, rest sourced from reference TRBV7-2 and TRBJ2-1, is GAGVSQSPSNKVTEKGKDVELRCDPISGHTALYWYRQSLGQGLEFLIYFQGNSAPDKSGLPSDRFSAERTGGSVSTLTIQRTQQEDSAVYLCASSLATGGGNEQFFGPGTRLTVL.

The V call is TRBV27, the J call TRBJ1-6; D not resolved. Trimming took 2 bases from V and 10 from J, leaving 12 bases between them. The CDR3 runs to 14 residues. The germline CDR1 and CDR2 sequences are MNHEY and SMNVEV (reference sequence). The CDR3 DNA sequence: TGTGCCAGCAGTTTACGGGGTTCTTGGTCACCCCTCCACTTT. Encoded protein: CASSLRGSWSPLHF.